The 20 T cell receptor beta chains below were found in one sample sequenced in a study of T cell responses to AZD1222 COVID-19 vaccine. Generated by immunoSEQ multiplex PCR, the TCRdb table keeps only in-frame clones and is missing some. This table has 90,000 to 120,000 clones, roughly 90% appearing once. Sequencing used peripheral blood, obtained on day 0 of AZD1222 vaccination. The receptors shown here come from an adult in good health.

This clone occurred once. V gene TRBV7-9 combines with J gene TRBJ2-6; the D gene is possibly TRBD1 (6 bases). The CDR3 covers 17 residues. Germline loops: CDR1 SEHNR, CDR2 FQNEAQ (reference sequence). Trimming took off 5 bases at V and 4 bases at J, with 18 bases between the two ends. In DNA, the CDR3 is TGTGCCAGCAGCCCCAGGACAGTTTGGCTGGGGGCCAACGTCCTGACTTTC. Amino acids: CASSPRTVWLGANVLTF.

This clone was counted once. This chain's CDR3 is CASSSWDRQGASEAFF. The CDR3 bases are TGTGCCAGCAGCTCTTGGGACAGACAGGGGGCCTCTGAAGCTTTCTTT. The chain combines TRBV11-3 with TRBJ1-1; 10 bases line up with TRBD1. CDR3 length equals 16 residues. Germline assignment: CDR1 SGHNT and CDR2 YENEEA. V dropped 4 bases and J dropped 6; count of bases not matched to a gene: 11.

CDR3 sequence reads: CASSLAQGLSGNTIYF. The CDR3 DNA is TGCGCCAGCAGCTTGGCCCAGGGACTCTCTGGAAACACCATATATTTT. This chain links TRBV5-1 with TRBJ1-3, with TRBD1 as a possible D gene (5 bases). Germline values: CDR1 SGHRS, CDR2 YFSETQ. The length of the CDR3 is 16 residues. The V gene lost 0 bases and the J gene lost 0 bases, with 10 bases spanning the gap.

The genes are TRBV19 and TRBJ1-2, with D unclear. V was clipped by 7 bases and J by 3 bases, with 15 bases between them. The CDR3 sequence is 14 residues long. The germline CDR1 and CDR2 sequences are LNHDA and SQIVND (reference sequence). CDR3 DNA sequence: TGTGCCAGTACCATAGAGACGGGTTACTATGGCTACACCTTC. Translation gives CASTIETGYYGYTF.

V usage is TRBV18 and J usage is TRBJ1-2; the D gene is possibly TRBD1 (5 bases). Trimming cost V 1 base and J 1 base, with 10 bases left between them. CDR1 is KGHSH, CDR2 LQKENI, per germline. This CDR3 has 15 residues. CDR3 DNA sequence: TGTGCCAGCTCACCACTTACTGACAGTAACTATGGCTACACCTTC. It is translated as CASSPLTDSNYGYTF.

The chain has TRBV5-4 and TRBJ1-1; perhaps TRBD1 as D (5 bases). There are 13 residues in the CDR3. Germline V lookup: CDR1 SGHNT, CDR2 YYREEE (reference sequence). Trimming shortened V by 1 base and J by 1 base, and 5 bases separated the two germline ends. The CDR3 region has the DNA TGTGCCAGCAGCTTGACAGGGAACACTGAAGCTTTCTTT. Its protein product is CASSLTGNTEAFF.

This chain joins TRBV18 and TRBJ2-7, with 7 positions matching TRBD2. Germline CDR1 KGHSH, CDR2 LQKENI. J lost 3 bases, V lost 0 bases, and 5 bases had no gene match. The CDR3 is 15 amino acids. CDR3 amino acids: CASSPPAGNFYEQYF. The CDR3 bases are TGTGCCAGCTCACCACCAGCGGGGAATTTCTACGAGCAGTACTTC.

The J gene is TRBJ2-3, the V gene TRBV7-2; a possible D gene is TRBD1 (5 bases). This CDR3 comprises 15 residues. Trimming took off 8 bases at V and 1 base at J, with 16 bases between the two ends. CDR1 and CDR2 (germline): SGHTA, FQGNSA. CDR3 amino acids: CASPLPRERTDTQYF. CDR3 DNA: TGTGCCAGCCCCCTCCCCAGGGAACGCACAGATACGCAGTATTTT.

V gene TRBV5-1 combines with J gene TRBJ1-4, with a tentative D call TRBD1 (6 bases). CDR1 and CDR2 from the germline V gene are SGHRS and YFSETQ. The CDR3 consists of 15 residues. V was shortened by 4 bases and J by 8 bases, with 18 bases between the two germline ends. The CDR3 region has the DNA TGCGCCAGCAGCCCGAAGGGGGGGGCAGGGGAAAAACTGTTTTTT. Translation: CASSPKGGAGEKLFF.

This clone was detected once. The V and J genes are TRBV7-6 and TRBJ2-6; tentative D call: TRBD1 (6 bases). This CDR3 has 18 residues. Germline CDR1 reads SGHVS; CDR2 reads FNYEAQ. V lost 5 bases, J lost 0 bases, and 17 bases lay in between. The DNA of the CDR3 is TGTGCCAGCAGCCCAACCGGGACAAGACTCTCTGGGGCCAACGTCCTGACTTTC. Protein product: CASSPTGTRLSGANVLTF.

Concerning this clone: At one end the junction does not follow the germline gene, possibly because of a read error. The chain is built from TRBV3-1 (or the pseudogene TRBV3-2) and TRBJ2-7; possible D gene TRBD2, 6 bases. The CDR3 length is 12 residues. The V gene's germline CDR1 is LGHDT and CDR2 YNNKEL (reference sequence). The DNA for the CDR3 is TGTGCCAGCAGCCAAGGTTTGGAGGGATCTAACTTC. Translated: CASSQGLEGSNF.

The chain recombines TRBV6-4 with TRBJ1-2; perhaps TRBD1 as D (5 bases). The CDR3 runs 13 residues. Per germline, CDR1 MRHNA and CDR2 SNTAGT. V lost 2 bases and J lost 4, with 8 bases in between. The CDR3: CASSDGQGYGYTF. CDR3 coding DNA: TGTGCCAGCAGTGACGGGCAGGGCTATGGCTACACCTTC.

The chain joins TRBV29-1 to TRBJ2-1; D remains unclear. The V gene lost 4 bases and the J gene lost 3 bases, with 4 bases spanning the gap. CDR3 length: 11 amino acids. Germline-derived CDR1 and CDR2 are SQVTM and ANQGSEA. CDR3: CSVAGYNEQFF. Written as DNA, the CDR3 is TGCAGCGTTGCGGGCTACAATGAGCAGTTCTTC.

This chain links TRBV28 with TRBJ2-7; TRBD1 matches 9 bases. Trimming at V came to 6 bases and at J to 2 bases, leaving 2 bases not matched to a gene. CDR3 length equals 13 residues. The germline gives CDR1 MDHEN, CDR2 SYDVKM. The CDR3 DNA reads as TGTGCCAGCAGGGGGACAGGGCCCTACGAGCAGTACTTC. Translated: CASRGTGPYEQYF.

This sequence joins TRBV7-6 and TRBJ2-5; D may match TRBD1 or TRBD2 (5 bases each). The V end lost 1 base, the J end lost 2 bases, and 14 bases lay between the germline ends. Per the germline V gene, CDR1 is SGHVS and CDR2 is FNYEAQ. CDR3 length: 16 amino acids. In nucleotides, the CDR3 is TGTGCCAGCAGCTTAGGGATAGTGGGGGAACAAGAGACCCAGTACTTC. Amino acid sequence: CASSLGIVGEQETQYF.

This clone was counted many times. V is TRBV5-1 and J is TRBJ2-7, with D maybe TRBD1 (5 bases). This CDR3 is built from 15 residues. Trimming stripped 4 bases from V and 0 bases from J, with 14 bases between. CDR1 is SGHRS and CDR2 is YFSETQ in the germline V gene. As DNA, the CDR3 is TGCGCCAGCAGCCACGGACATACCGACTCCTACGAGCAGTACTTC. This codes for CASSHGHTDSYEQYF.

The rearrangement links TRBV5-1 to TRBJ2-1; D call uncertain. The germline V gene encodes CDR1 SGHRS and CDR2 YFSETQ. The CDR3 runs to 14 residues. Deletions cut 1 base from V and 4 bases from J, with 9 bases between. This CDR3 reads CASSLSRIYNEQFF. CDR3 bases: TGCGCCAGCAGCTTGTCCCGAATATACAATGAGCAGTTCTTC.

The rearrangement uses TRBV10-1 and TRBJ2-3, with D possibly matching TRBD2 (5 bases). CDR1 is WNHNN, CDR2 SYGVQD, per germline (reference sequence). This CDR3 is built from 14 residues. V lost 5 bases and J 2 bases, leaving 11 bases between the germline ends. The CDR3 loop is CASSPRGSTDTQYF. CDR3 coding DNA: TGCGCCAGCAGTCCTCGGGGTTCCACAGATACGCAGTATTTT.

This chain connects TRBV2 to TRBJ2-2, with 7 bases aligning to TRBD1. V gave up 3 bases and J gave up 2 bases; unmatched junction bases: 9. Germline-derived CDR1 and CDR2 are SNHLY and FYNNEI. CDR3 size: 17 residues. The CDR3 loop is CASSELFRDSNTGELFF. CDR3 coding DNA: TGTGCCAGCAGTGAGTTATTCCGGGACAGTAACACCGGGGAGCTGTTTTTT.

V and J are TRBV6-5 and TRBJ2-3, with D possibly matching TRBD1 (6 bases). With 6 bases removed from V and 3 bases from J, the gap between germline ends came to 10 bases. The germline gives CDR1 MNHEY, CDR2 SVGAGI. CDR3 size: 13 residues. The CDR3 reads CASSRRGTDTQYF. The CDR3 coding sequence is TGTGCCAGCAGCCGCAGGGGAACAGATACGCAGTATTTT.